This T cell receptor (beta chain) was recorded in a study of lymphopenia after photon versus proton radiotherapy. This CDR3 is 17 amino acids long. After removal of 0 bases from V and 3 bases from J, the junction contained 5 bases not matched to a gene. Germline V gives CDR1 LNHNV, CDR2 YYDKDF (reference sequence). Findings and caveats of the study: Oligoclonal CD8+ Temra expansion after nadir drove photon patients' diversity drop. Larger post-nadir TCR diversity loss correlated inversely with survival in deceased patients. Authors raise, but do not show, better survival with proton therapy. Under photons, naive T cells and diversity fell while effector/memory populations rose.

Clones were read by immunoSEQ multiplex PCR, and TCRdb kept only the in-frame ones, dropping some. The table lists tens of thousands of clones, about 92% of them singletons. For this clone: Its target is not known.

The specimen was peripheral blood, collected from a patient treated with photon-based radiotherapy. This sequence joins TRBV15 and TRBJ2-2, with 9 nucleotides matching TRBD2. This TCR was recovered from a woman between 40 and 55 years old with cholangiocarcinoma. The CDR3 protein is CATSRDPSGKYTGELFF. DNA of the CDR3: TGTGCCACCAGCAGAGACCCTAGCGGGAAATACACCGGGGAGCTGTTTTTT.